This TCR beta chain came from a study of blood T cell repertoires in COVID-19. Background on the study: Nucleic acid was either cDNA or gDNA, and it came from T cells, B-cell-depleted T cells, or PBMCs.

Clones were sequenced by immunoSEQ multiplex PCR, and TCRdb holds only the in-frame ones, with some missing. The profile covers about 210,000 clones, with approximately 80% appearing a single time and over 10% taken by the ten largest. Germline CDR1 is MNHEY and CDR2 is SMNVEV (reference sequence). The V end was cut by 2 bases, the J end by 5 bases, with 9 bases between. The CDR3 covers 14 residues. The clonotype originates from a human donor in a cohort sampled during active COVID-19. The J gene is TRBJ2-2, the V gene TRBV27, with D unresolved. The sequenced sample consisted of peripheral blood. DNA of the CDR3: TGTGCCAGCAGTTTAGCCAGCGTGACCGGGGAGCTGTTTTTT. This translates into CASSLASVTGELFF.